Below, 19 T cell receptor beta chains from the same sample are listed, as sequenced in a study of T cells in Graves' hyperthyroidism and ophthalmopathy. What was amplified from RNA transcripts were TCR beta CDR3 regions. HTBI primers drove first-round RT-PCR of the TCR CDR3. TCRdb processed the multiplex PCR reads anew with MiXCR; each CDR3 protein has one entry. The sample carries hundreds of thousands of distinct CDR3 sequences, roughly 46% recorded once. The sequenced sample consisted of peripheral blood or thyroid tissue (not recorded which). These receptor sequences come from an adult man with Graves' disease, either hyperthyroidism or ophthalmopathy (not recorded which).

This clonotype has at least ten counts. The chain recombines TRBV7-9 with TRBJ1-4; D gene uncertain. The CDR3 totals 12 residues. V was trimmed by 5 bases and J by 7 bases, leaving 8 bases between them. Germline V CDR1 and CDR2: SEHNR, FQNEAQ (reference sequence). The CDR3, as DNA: TGTGCCAGCAGCCAGACGGGTGAAAAACTGTTTTTT. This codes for CASSQTGEKLFF.

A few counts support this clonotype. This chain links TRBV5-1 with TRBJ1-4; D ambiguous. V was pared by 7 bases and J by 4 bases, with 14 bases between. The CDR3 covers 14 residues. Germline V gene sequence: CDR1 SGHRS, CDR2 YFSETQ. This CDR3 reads CASAPEAINEKLFF. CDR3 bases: TGCGCCAGCGCCCCAGAGGCCATTAATGAAAAACTGTTTTTT.

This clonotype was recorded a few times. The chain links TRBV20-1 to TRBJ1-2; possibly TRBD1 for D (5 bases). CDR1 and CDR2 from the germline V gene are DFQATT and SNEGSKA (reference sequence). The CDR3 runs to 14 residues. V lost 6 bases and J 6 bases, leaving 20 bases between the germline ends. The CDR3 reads CSAPREGSDHGYTF. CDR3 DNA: TGCAGTGCCCCAAGGGAGGGGAGCGACCATGGCTACACCTTC.

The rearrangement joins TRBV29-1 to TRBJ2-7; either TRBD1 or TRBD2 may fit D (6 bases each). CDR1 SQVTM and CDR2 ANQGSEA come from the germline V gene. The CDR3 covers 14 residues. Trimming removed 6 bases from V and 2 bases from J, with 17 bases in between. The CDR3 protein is CSVGVRGATYEQYF. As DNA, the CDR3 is TGCAGCGTGGGGGTAAGGGGGGCCACCTACGAGCAGTACTTC.

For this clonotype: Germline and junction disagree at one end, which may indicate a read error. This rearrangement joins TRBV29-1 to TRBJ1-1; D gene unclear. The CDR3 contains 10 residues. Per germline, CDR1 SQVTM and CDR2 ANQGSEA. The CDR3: CSAGSWDGVF. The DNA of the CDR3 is TGCAGCGCCGGTTCTTGGGATGGAGTCTTT.

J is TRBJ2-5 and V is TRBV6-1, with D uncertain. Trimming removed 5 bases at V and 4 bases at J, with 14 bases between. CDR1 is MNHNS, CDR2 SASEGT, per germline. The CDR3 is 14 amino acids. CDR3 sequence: CASSSVEARETQYF. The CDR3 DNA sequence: TGTGCCAGCAGTTCGGTAGAGGCGAGAGAGACCCAGTACTTC.

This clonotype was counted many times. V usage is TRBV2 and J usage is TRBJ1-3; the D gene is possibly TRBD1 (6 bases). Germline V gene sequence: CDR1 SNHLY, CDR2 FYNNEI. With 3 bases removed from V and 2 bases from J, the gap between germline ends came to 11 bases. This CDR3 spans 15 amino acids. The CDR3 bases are TGTGCCAGCAGTGACAGGGGTCCCACTGGAAACACCATATATTTT. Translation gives CASSDRGPTGNTIYF.

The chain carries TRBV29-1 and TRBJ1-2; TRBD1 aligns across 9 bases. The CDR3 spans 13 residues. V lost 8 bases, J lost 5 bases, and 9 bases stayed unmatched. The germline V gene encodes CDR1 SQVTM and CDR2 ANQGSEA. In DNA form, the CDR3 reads TGCAGCCAAGTCGGGACAGGGCAATATGGCTACACCTTC. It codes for CSQVGTGQYGYTF.

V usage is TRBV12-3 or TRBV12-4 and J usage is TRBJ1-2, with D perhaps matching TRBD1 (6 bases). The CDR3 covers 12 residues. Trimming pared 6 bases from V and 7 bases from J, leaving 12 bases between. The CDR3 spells CASRTGDRGYTF. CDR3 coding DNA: TGTGCCAGCAGGACAGGTGATCGTGGCTACACCTTC.

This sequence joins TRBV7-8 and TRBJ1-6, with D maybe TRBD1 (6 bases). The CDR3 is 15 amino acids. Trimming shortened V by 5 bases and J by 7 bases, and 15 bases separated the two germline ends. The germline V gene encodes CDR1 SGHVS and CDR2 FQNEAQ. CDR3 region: CASSPGSRGNSPLHF. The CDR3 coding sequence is TGTGCCAGCAGCCCGGGGAGCAGGGGAAATTCACCCCTCCACTTT. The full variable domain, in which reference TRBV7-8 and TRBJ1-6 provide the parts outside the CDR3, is GAGVSQSPRYKVAKRGQDVALRCDPISGHVSLFWYQQALGQGPEFLTYFQNEAQLDKSGLPSDRFFAERPEGSVSTLKIQRTQQEDSAVYLCASSPGSRGNSPLHFGNGTRLTVT.

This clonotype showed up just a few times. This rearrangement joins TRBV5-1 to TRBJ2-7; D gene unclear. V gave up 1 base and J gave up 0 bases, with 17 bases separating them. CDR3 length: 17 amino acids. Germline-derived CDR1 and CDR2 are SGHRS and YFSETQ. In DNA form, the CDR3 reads TGCGCCAGCAGCTTGCAGCCTGCTGTCCTGGGCTCCTACGAGCAGTACTTC. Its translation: CASSLQPAVLGSYEQYF.

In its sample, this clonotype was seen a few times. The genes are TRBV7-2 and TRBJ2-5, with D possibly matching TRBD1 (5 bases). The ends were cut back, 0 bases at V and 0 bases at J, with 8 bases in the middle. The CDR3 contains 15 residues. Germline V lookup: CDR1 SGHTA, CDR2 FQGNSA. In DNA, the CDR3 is TGTGCCAGCAGCTTAGCAGGGGCTAACCAAGAGACCCAGTACTTC. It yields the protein CASSLAGANQETQYF.

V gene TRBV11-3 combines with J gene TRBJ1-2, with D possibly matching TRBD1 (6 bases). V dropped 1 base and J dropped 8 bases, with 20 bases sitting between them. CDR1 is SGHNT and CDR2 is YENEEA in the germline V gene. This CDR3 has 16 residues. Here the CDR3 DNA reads TGTGCCAGCAGCTTAGTTGTGGGGGGCGTCAGGGAGGGCTACACCTTC. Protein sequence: CASSLVVGGVREGYTF.

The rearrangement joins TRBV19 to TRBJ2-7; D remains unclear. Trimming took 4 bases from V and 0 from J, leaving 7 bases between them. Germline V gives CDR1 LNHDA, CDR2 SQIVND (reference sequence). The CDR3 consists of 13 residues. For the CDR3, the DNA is TGTGCCAGTAGTACACAATACTCCTACGAGCAGTACTTC. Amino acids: CASSTQYSYEQYF.

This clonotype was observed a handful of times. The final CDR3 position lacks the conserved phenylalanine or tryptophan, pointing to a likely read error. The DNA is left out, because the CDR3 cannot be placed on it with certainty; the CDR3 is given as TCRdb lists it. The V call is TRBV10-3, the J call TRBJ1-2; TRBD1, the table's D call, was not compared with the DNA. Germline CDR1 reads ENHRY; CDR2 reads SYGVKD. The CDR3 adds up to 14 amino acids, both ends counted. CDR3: CASSEDSRGQAAWL.

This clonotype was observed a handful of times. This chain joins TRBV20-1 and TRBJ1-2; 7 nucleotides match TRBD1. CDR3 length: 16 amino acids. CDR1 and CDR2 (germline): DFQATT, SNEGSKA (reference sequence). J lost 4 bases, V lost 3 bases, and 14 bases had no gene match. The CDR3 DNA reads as TGCAGTGCTAGCTCTCCTGGGACAGTGGACCTCTATGGCTACACCTTC. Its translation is CSASSPGTVDLYGYTF.

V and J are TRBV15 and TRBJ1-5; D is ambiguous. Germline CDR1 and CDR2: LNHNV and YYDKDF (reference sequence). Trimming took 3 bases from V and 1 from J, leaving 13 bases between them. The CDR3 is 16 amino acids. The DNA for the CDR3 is TGTGCCACCAGCAGTGAGGTTGCCGCCAGCAATCAGCCCCAGCATTTT. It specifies CATSSEVAASNQPQHF.

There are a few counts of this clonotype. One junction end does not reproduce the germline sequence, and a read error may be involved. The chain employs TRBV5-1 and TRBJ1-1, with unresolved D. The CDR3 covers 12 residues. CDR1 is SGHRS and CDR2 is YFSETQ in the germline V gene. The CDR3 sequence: CASSLWPSEAFF. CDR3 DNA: TGTGCCAGCAGTTTGTGGCCTTCTGAAGCTTTCTTT. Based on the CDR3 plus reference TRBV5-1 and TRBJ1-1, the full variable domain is KAGVTQTPRYLIKTRGQQVTLSCSPISGHRSVSWYQQTPGQGLQFLFEYFSETQRNKGNFPGRFSGRQFSNSRSEMNVSTLELGDSALYLCASSLWPSEAFFGQGTRLTVV.

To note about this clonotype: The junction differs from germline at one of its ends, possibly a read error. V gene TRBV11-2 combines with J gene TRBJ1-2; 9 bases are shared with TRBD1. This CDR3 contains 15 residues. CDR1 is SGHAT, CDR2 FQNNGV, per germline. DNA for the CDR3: TGTGTCAGCAGCTTAGTGCGGACAGGGGTGTTTGGCTACACCTTC. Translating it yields CVSSLVRTGVFGYTF.